This T cell receptor beta chain was retrieved from a study of CD8+ T cells in alopecia areata. Sample treatment: oral pan-JAK inhibitor, 5-10 mg twice daily. In alopecia areata patients, both lesional scalp punch biopsies and peripheral blood were collected. RNA was extracted and reverse transcribed into cDNA as the sequencing template. The table came from immunoSEQ multiplex PCR; TCRdb's copy has only in-frame clones and leaves some out. The sample shows about 210,000 clones, 55% to 70% of them seen only once. The trim removed 1 base at V and 5 bases at J, leaving 2 bases unmatched. This CDR3 spans 14 amino acids. Germline V gives CDR1 SQVTM, CDR2 ANQGSEA.

This chain links TRBV29-1 with TRBJ1-1, with 12 bases lining up with TRBD1. The source is a human donor with alopecia areata. The source was CD4+ T cells sorted from blood, collected at week 4, from a patient treated with tofacitinib. The DNA for the CDR3 is TGCAGCGTTGAAGTGGGACAGGGGGCGACTGAAGCTTTCTTT. Its protein is CSVEVGQGATEAFF.